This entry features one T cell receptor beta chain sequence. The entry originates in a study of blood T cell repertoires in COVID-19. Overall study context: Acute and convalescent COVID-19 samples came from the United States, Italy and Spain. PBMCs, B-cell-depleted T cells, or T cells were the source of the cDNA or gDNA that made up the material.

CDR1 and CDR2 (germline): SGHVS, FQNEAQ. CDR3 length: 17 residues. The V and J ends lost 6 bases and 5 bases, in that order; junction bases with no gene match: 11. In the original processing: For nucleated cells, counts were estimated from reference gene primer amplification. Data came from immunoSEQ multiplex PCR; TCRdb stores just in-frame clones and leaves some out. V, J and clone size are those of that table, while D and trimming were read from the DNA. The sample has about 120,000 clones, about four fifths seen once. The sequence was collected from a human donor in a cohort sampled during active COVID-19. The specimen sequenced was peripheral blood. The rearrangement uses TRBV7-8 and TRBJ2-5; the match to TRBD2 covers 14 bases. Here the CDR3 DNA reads TGTGCCAGCAGGACGGGACTAGCGGGGGCCGGGTGGGAGACCCAGTACTTC. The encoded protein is CASRTGLAGAGWETQYF.